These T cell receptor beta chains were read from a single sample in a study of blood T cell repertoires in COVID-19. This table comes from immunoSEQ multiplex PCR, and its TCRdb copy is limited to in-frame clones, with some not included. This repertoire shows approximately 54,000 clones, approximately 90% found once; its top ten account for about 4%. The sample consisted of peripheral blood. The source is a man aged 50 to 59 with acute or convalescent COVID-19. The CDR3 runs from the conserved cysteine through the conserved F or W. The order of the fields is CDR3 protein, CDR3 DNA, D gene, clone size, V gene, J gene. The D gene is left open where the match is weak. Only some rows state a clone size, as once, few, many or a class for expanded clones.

cdr3_aa: CAIQPEGRTLF
cdr3_nt: TGTGCCATCCAGCCGGAGGGAAGGACTCTCTTC
d_call: -
clone_size: -
v_call: TRBV10-3
j_call: TRBJ1-2

cdr3_aa: CASSASVSSYNEQFF
cdr3_nt: TGTGCCAGTAGTGCGAGCGTGAGCTCCTACAATGAGCAGTTCTTC
d_call: -
clone_size: -
v_call: TRBV19
j_call: TRBJ2-1

cdr3_aa: CASSERGGYEQYF
cdr3_nt: TGTGCCAGCAGTGAAAGAGGGGGCTACGAGCAGTACTTC
d_call: -
clone_size: -
v_call: TRBV6-1
j_call: TRBJ2-7

cdr3_aa: CASSSLDRLHEQYF
cdr3_nt: TGTGCCAGCAGCTCCTTGGACAGGCTCCACGAGCAGTACTTC
d_call: TRBD1
clone_size: -
v_call: TRBV7-7
j_call: TRBJ2-7

cdr3_aa: CASSFPGDRSTEAFF
cdr3_nt: TGTGCCAGCAGTTTCCCAGGGGACCGGTCTACTGAAGCTTTCTTT
d_call: -
clone_size: -
v_call: TRBV28
j_call: TRBJ1-1

cdr3_aa: CASGRLAGVYEQYF
cdr3_nt: TGTGCCAGCGGGAGACTAGCGGGAGTCTACGAGCAGTACTTC
d_call: TRBD2
clone_size: -
v_call: TRBV11-3
j_call: TRBJ2-7

cdr3_aa: CSAGTGLGYTF
cdr3_nt: TGCAGTGCTGGGACAGGTCTTGGCTACACCTTC
d_call: TRBD1
clone_size: -
v_call: TRBV20-1
j_call: TRBJ1-2

cdr3_aa: CASSALASGRGRDTQYF
cdr3_nt: TGTGCCAGCAGTGCACTGGCTAGCGGGAGGGGTAGAGATACGCAGTATTTT
d_call: TRBD2
clone_size: -
v_call: TRBV9
j_call: TRBJ2-3

cdr3_aa: CASSSFAGALHF
cdr3_nt: TGTGCCAGCAGCTCCTTCGCCGGGGCCCTCCACTTT
d_call: -
clone_size: -
v_call: TRBV7-9
j_call: TRBJ1-6

cdr3_aa: CASSPRSSGANVLTF
cdr3_nt: TGTGCCAGCAGTCCCCGCAGCTCTGGGGCCAACGTCCTGACTTTC
d_call: -
clone_size: -
v_call: TRBV6-6
j_call: TRBJ2-6

cdr3_aa: CASTVDRTNQPQHF
cdr3_nt: TGTGCCAGTACCGTCGACAGGACCAATCAGCCCCAGCATTTT
d_call: -
clone_size: -
v_call: TRBV19
j_call: TRBJ1-5

cdr3_aa: CASSYLSYNEQFF
cdr3_nt: TGTGCCAGCAGTTACTTAAGCTACAATGAGCAGTTCTTC
d_call: -
clone_size: -
v_call: TRBV27
j_call: TRBJ2-1

cdr3_aa: CASSTDRERKPQHF
cdr3_nt: TGTGCCAGTAGTACGGACAGGGAACGGAAGCCCCAGCATTTT
d_call: TRBD1
clone_size: few
v_call: TRBV19
j_call: TRBJ1-5

cdr3_aa: CASSQETGGTDTQYF
cdr3_nt: TGCGCCAGCAGCCAAGAGACAGGGGGCACAGATACGCAGTATTTT
d_call: TRBD1
clone_size: -
v_call: TRBV4-1
j_call: TRBJ2-3

cdr3_aa: CASKWTGGYGYTF
cdr3_nt: TGTGCCAGCAAATGGACAGGAGGGTATGGCTACACCTTC
d_call: TRBD1
clone_size: few
v_call: TRBV12-3/TRBV12-4
j_call: TRBJ1-2

cdr3_aa: CASSQRSGQGEKLFF
cdr3_nt: TGTGCCAGCTCCCAAAGAAGCGGACAGGGTGAAAAACTGTTTTTT
d_call: TRBD1
clone_size: -
v_call: TRBV18
j_call: TRBJ1-4

cdr3_aa: CASSDGLAGVIQYF
cdr3_nt: TGCGCCAGCAGCGACGGGCTAGCGGGAGTCATTCAGTACTTC
d_call: TRBD2
clone_size: -
v_call: TRBV5-1
j_call: TRBJ2-4

cdr3_aa: CASSPWTGGESPLHF
cdr3_nt: TGCGCCAGCAGCCCATGGACAGGCGGAGAATCACCCCTCCACTTT
d_call: TRBD1
clone_size: -
v_call: TRBV5-1
j_call: TRBJ1-6

cdr3_aa: CASGNVGATEREQFF
cdr3_nt: TGTGCCAGCGGAAACGTAGGGGCGACGGAAAGAGAGCAGTTCTTC
d_call: -
clone_size: -
v_call: TRBV3-1/TRBV3-2
j_call: TRBJ2-1

cdr3_aa: CASSQGDRLGEQYF
cdr3_nt: TGTGCCAGCAGCCAAGGGGACAGACTTGGCGAGCAGTACTTC
d_call: TRBD1
clone_size: -
v_call: TRBV3-1/TRBV3-2
j_call: TRBJ2-7

cdr3_aa: CASIKAGGNTEAFF
cdr3_nt: TGTGCCAGCATCAAAGCGGGTGGGAACACTGAAGCTTTCTTT
d_call: -
clone_size: -
v_call: TRBV5-4
j_call: TRBJ1-1

cdr3_aa: CASSLGSGIQQYF
cdr3_nt: TGTGCCAGCAGCTTAGGGTCGGGTATCCAGCAGTACTTC
d_call: -
clone_size: -
v_call: TRBV7-2
j_call: TRBJ2-7

cdr3_aa: CASSPRLAGGGPLGDTQYF
cdr3_nt: TGCGCCAGCAGCCCCCGGTTAGCGGGAGGGGGGCCTCTCGGGGATACGCAGTATTTT
d_call: TRBD2
clone_size: -
v_call: TRBV4-1
j_call: TRBJ2-3

cdr3_aa: CASSLAGQGSYGYTF
cdr3_nt: TGCGCCAGCAGCTTGGCGGGACAGGGATCTTATGGCTACACCTTC
d_call: TRBD1
clone_size: -
v_call: TRBV5-1
j_call: TRBJ1-2

cdr3_aa: CASSQGQGTEAFF
cdr3_nt: TGTGCCAGCAGCCAGGGGCAGGGGACTGAAGCTTTCTTT
d_call: -
clone_size: -
v_call: TRBV14
j_call: TRBJ1-1

cdr3_aa: CASSISGQGRQETQYF
cdr3_nt: TGTGCCAGTAGTATAAGCGGACAAGGGAGGCAAGAGACCCAGTACTTC
d_call: -
clone_size: -
v_call: TRBV19
j_call: TRBJ2-5

cdr3_aa: CASSQVGAGSGNTIYF
cdr3_nt: TGTGCCAGCAGCCAAGTGGGTGCAGGCTCAGGAAACACCATATATTTT
d_call: -
clone_size: -
v_call: TRBV3-1/TRBV3-2
j_call: TRBJ1-3

cdr3_aa: CASKFRDKNYGYTF
cdr3_nt: TGTGCCAGCAAGTTCCGGGACAAGAACTATGGCTACACCTTC
d_call: -
clone_size: -
v_call: TRBV2
j_call: TRBJ1-2

cdr3_aa: CASSNRDKAFF
cdr3_nt: TGTGCCAGTAGTAACCGGGACAAAGCTTTCTTT
d_call: -
clone_size: -
v_call: TRBV19
j_call: TRBJ1-1

cdr3_aa: CAWSVTRNYGYTF
cdr3_nt: TGTGCCTGGAGTGTAACCAGGAACTATGGCTACACCTTC
d_call: -
clone_size: once
v_call: TRBV30
j_call: TRBJ1-2

cdr3_aa: CATTPVEELPGDF
cdr3_nt: TGTGCCACGACCCCTGTGGAAGAGCTACCCGGGGACTTC
d_call: -
clone_size: once
v_call: TRBV10-3
j_call: TRBJ2-7

cdr3_aa: CASSPRAGTDGYTF
cdr3_nt: TGTGCCAGCTCACCAAGGGCCGGGACAGATGGCTACACCTTC
d_call: TRBD1
clone_size: -
v_call: TRBV18
j_call: TRBJ1-2

cdr3_aa: CASSFRTGLEEKLFF
cdr3_nt: TGTGCCAGCAGTTTTCGGACAGGATTGGAGGAAAAACTGTTTTTT
d_call: TRBD1
clone_size: -
v_call: TRBV6-5
j_call: TRBJ1-4

cdr3_aa: CASSLVGTGVYNEQFF
cdr3_nt: TGTGCCAGCAGCTTGGTAGGGACAGGGGTATACAATGAGCAGTTCTTC
d_call: TRBD1
clone_size: -
v_call: TRBV5-6
j_call: TRBJ2-1

cdr3_aa: CASSLKSSGSSGANVLTF
cdr3_nt: TGCGCCAGCAGCCTAAAGTCGAGTGGGAGCTCTGGGGCCAACGTCCTGACTTTC
d_call: -
clone_size: -
v_call: TRBV4-1
j_call: TRBJ2-6

cdr3_aa: CASSSLSSGNYEQYF
cdr3_nt: TGTGCCAGCAGTTCCCTCAGTAGCGGGAACTACGAGCAGTACTTC
d_call: TRBD2
clone_size: -
v_call: TRBV6-5
j_call: TRBJ2-7

cdr3_aa: CASSSGRGGSRETQYF
cdr3_nt: TGTGCCAGCAGCTCCGGGCGGGGGGGGTCGCGAGAGACCCAGTACTTC
d_call: TRBD2
clone_size: -
v_call: TRBV11-2
j_call: TRBJ2-5

cdr3_aa: CASSFSKGTEAFF
cdr3_nt: TGTGCCAGCAGCTTTAGTAAGGGGACTGAAGCTTTCTTT
d_call: -
clone_size: few
v_call: TRBV11-3
j_call: TRBJ1-1

cdr3_aa: CASSPRLETQYF
cdr3_nt: TGTGCCAGCAGCCCGCGGCTAGAGACCCAGTACTTC
d_call: -
clone_size: -
v_call: TRBV7-8
j_call: TRBJ2-5

cdr3_aa: CASSLGAEKSYEQYF
cdr3_nt: TGTGCCAGCAGCTTAGGTGCGGAAAAGTCCTACGAGCAGTACTTC
d_call: -
clone_size: once
v_call: TRBV7-9
j_call: TRBJ2-7

cdr3_aa: CASSFEPGTGGTEAFF
cdr3_nt: TGTGCCAGCAGCTTCGAACCCGGGACAGGGGGAACTGAAGCTTTCTTT
d_call: TRBD1
clone_size: -
v_call: TRBV5-5
j_call: TRBJ1-1

cdr3_aa: CAWSGGLGLAGVPEQYF
cdr3_nt: TGTGCCTGGAGTGGGGGCCTAGGGCTAGCGGGAGTTCCCGAGCAGTACTTC
d_call: TRBD2
clone_size: -
v_call: TRBV30
j_call: TRBJ2-7

cdr3_aa: CASYRTSENTGELFF
cdr3_nt: TGTGCCAGCTACCGGACTAGCGAGAACACCGGGGAGCTGTTTTTT
d_call: TRBD2
clone_size: -
v_call: TRBV18
j_call: TRBJ2-2

cdr3_aa: CASSVTNRGLLAGGIQYF
cdr3_nt: TGTGCCAGCAGTGTAACCAACAGGGGGCTACTAGCGGGAGGGATCCAGTACTTC
d_call: TRBD2
clone_size: -
v_call: TRBV2
j_call: TRBJ2-5

cdr3_aa: CASSQDGEYTEAFF
cdr3_nt: TGTGCCAGCAGCCAAGATGGGGAGTACACTGAAGCTTTCTTT
d_call: -
clone_size: -
v_call: TRBV4-2
j_call: TRBJ1-1

cdr3_aa: CASSSVAASGANVLTF
cdr3_nt: TGTGCCAGCAGCTCCGTCGCGGCCTCTGGGGCCAACGTCCTGACTTTC
d_call: -
clone_size: -
v_call: TRBV7-2
j_call: TRBJ2-6

cdr3_aa: CSVVWRGRTSTDTQYF
cdr3_nt: TGCAGCGTTGTATGGCGCGGGAGAACTAGCACAGATACGCAGTATTTT
d_call: TRBD2
clone_size: -
v_call: TRBV29-1
j_call: TRBJ2-3

cdr3_aa: CASSFKGAGEKLFF
cdr3_nt: TGCGCCAGCAGCTTTAAGGGGGCGGGTGAAAAACTGTTTTTT
d_call: TRBD1
clone_size: -
v_call: TRBV5-1
j_call: TRBJ1-4

cdr3_aa: CASSFGQGEMDTQYF
cdr3_nt: TGTGCCAGCAGCTTCGGACAGGGGGAGATGGATACGCAGTATTTT
d_call: TRBD1
clone_size: -
v_call: TRBV7-9
j_call: TRBJ2-3

cdr3_aa: CASTFNYGYTF
cdr3_nt: TGTGCCAGCACATTTAACTATGGCTACACCTTC
d_call: -
clone_size: -
v_call: TRBV9
j_call: TRBJ1-2

cdr3_aa: CASSKDRGQTDTQYF
cdr3_nt: TGTGCCAGCAGTAAGGACAGGGGGCAAACAGATACGCAGTATTTT
d_call: TRBD1
clone_size: -
v_call: TRBV2
j_call: TRBJ2-3

cdr3_aa: CASSLDVRLSEHF
cdr3_nt: TGTGCCAGCAGCTTGGATGTCAGGCTTTCGGAACATTTT
d_call: -
clone_size: once
v_call: TRBV5-5
j_call: TRBJ1-5